The following is a TCR beta chain sequence with its context. This CDR3 comprises 15 residues. V lost 2 bases and J lost 7; bases outside the gene matches: 6. Germline V gives CDR1 SGDLS, CDR2 YYNGEE. These data come from a study of blood T cell repertoires in COVID-19. Study in general: The United States, Italy and Spain were the sources of the acute and convalescent COVID-19 samples. From T cells, B-cell-depleted T cells, or PBMCs came the material, which was cDNA or gDNA.

In the authors' workflow: How many nucleated cells were present was estimated from reference gene primer amplification. Data came from immunoSEQ multiplex PCR; TCRdb stores just in-frame clones and leaves some out. The V and J calls and clone size come from that table; D and trimming were worked out from the DNA. The data hold under 80,000 clones, with less than 90% observed a single time. The material sequenced was peripheral blood. The origin of this receptor is a middle-aged man with active COVID-19. The chain uses TRBV9 and TRBJ2-3; TRBD2 matches 11 bases. The CDR3 DNA reads as TGTGCCAGCAGCGTGGTAGCGGGGGGGCCTTATACGCAGTATTTT. Encoded protein: CASSVVAGGPYTQYF.